A single T cell receptor beta chain is shown here with its context. The antigen is unknown. In the PCR, 60 Vbeta and 13 Jbeta primers were used. TCRdb's table, derived via immunoSEQ multiplex PCR, lists solely in-frame clones and lacks some. The data show 170,000 or so clones, about three quarters seen once. This sample was included in a study of cytomegalovirus exposure and HLA in healthy donors. Whole-study results and caveats: Specificity for CMV antigens was confirmed in vitro for a few of the CMV-associated chains. Analyses of presence/absence relied on an assumption of roughly uniform sequencing depth across donors. When the data were analyzed later, several of the most significant clusters appeared to be linked to common viral pathogens.

Trimming left V 3 bases short and J 1 base short, with 9 bases between. From germline, CDR1 is MGHRA and CDR2 YSYEKL. The CDR3 has 14 residues. The source of this sequence is a woman aged 55-69 years in good health and CMV-seropositive. The chain recombines TRBV4-1 with TRBJ2-5, with D possibly matching TRBD1 (6 bases). The material sequenced was PBMCs. CDR3 sequence (DNA): TGCGCCAGCAGCCACGGACAGAGCCAAGAGACCCAGTACTTC. This sequence encodes CASSHGQSQETQYF.